One TCR beta chain is described in this entry. As yet, its antigen is unknown. V dropped 0 bases and J dropped 2; count of bases not matched to a gene: 4. The CDR3 length is 16 residues. Germline V gene data show CDR1 as SGHDT and CDR2 as YYEEEE. This sample was taken from a study of radiotherapy plus CTLA-4 blockade in lung cancer. The study gave focal radiation plus ipilimumab CTLA-4 blockade to patients with chemo-refractory metastatic non-small-cell lung cancer. Whole-study findings and limits: Following radiotherapy plus ipilimumab, tumor-derived TCR clones expanded in the blood.

Method: immunoSEQ multiplex PCR; TCRdb's copy keeps in-frame clones and lacks some. The sample lists approximately 97,000 clones, 83% occurring once. The source material was peripheral blood, sampled from a patient treated with radiotherapy plus ipilimumab. The clonotype comes from a human donor with non-small cell lung cancer who had stable disease on radiotherapy plus ipilimumab. This chain links TRBV5-6 with TRBJ2-3; 9 positions match TRBD2. Here the CDR3 DNA reads TGTGCCAGCAGCTTGGGTCTAGCGGGACTCACAGATACGCAGTATTTT. This gives the protein CASSLGLAGLTDTQYF.